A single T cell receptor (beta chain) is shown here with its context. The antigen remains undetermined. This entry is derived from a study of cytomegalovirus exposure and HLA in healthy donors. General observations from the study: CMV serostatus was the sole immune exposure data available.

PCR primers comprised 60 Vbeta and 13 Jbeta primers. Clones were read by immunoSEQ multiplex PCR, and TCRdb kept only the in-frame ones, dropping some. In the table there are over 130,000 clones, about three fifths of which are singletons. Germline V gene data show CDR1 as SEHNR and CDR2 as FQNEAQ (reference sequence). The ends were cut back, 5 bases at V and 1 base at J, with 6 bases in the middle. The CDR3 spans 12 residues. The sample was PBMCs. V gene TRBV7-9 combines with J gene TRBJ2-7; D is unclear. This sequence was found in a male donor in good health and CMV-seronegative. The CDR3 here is CASSQMSYEQYF. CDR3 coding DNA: TGTGCCAGCAGCCAGATGTCCTACGAGCAGTACTTC.